This passage covers 32 T cell receptor beta chains from one sample sequenced in a study of T cells in narcolepsy. Libraries were prepared by immunoSEQ multiplex PCR; TCRdb keeps only in-frame clonotypes and omits some of them. This sample has 25,000 to 35,000 clones, with roughly four fifths found just once. The sample comprised CD45RA- memory CD4+ T cells from PBMCs. All receptors derive from a human donor with narcolepsy.

The chain carries TRBV19 and TRBJ2-1; D uncertain. V shed 5 bases and J shed 6 bases, with 14 bases lying between them. Germline lookup yields CDR1 LNHDA and CDR2 SQIVND (reference sequence). This CDR3 has 14 amino acids. The CDR3 DNA is TGTGCCAGTAGTGCGCGGCGTTTCCCCAATGAGCAGTTCTTC. Its translation: CASSARRFPNEQFF.

V usage is TRBV19 and J usage is TRBJ1-1; D is uncertain. Deletions cut 1 base from V and 1 base from J, with 13 bases between. Germline V gene data show CDR1 as LNHDA and CDR2 as SQIVND (reference sequence). The CDR3 has 16 amino acids. CDR3 protein: CASSIGMARPNTEAFF. In DNA, the CDR3 is TGTGCCAGTAGTATAGGTATGGCTCGGCCGAACACTGAAGCTTTCTTT.

The genes are TRBV2 and TRBJ1-5; D uncertain. The CDR3 runs 16 residues. Deletions cut 2 bases from V and 6 bases from J, with 17 bases between. Germline assignment: CDR1 SNHLY and CDR2 FYNNEI. The CDR3 nucleotides read TGTGCCAGCAGTGAAAGTTACACCAGAGGAGCTCAGCCCCAGCATTTT. This sequence encodes CASSESYTRGAQPQHF.

CDR3 coding DNA: TGTGCCACCAAGAGGGACGGCCAGAGCTCCTACGAGCAGTACTTC. This gives the protein CATKRDGQSSYEQYF. The V call is TRBV2, the J call TRBJ2-7; the D call may be TRBD1 or TRBD2 (5 bases each). The CDR3 sequence is 15 residues long. V shed 10 bases and J shed 0 bases, with 19 bases lying between them. CDR1 SNHLY and CDR2 FYNNEI come from the germline V gene.

The chain is built from TRBV6-1 and TRBJ1-3, with 9 bases identical to TRBD1. V shed 4 bases, J shed 6 bases, and the junction held 13 bases outside the gene matches. The V gene's germline CDR1 is MNHNS and CDR2 SASEGT. The CDR3 is 17 residues long. CDR3 in amino acids: CASSAQRNRGRENTIYF. CDR3 in DNA: TGTGCCAGCAGTGCGCAAAGAAACAGGGGGCGAGAAAACACCATATATTTT.

The rearrangement joins TRBV5-1 to TRBJ2-3, with a tentative D call TRBD1 (6 bases). There are 14 residues in the CDR3. The V end lost 7 bases, the J end lost 3 bases, and 15 bases lay between the germline ends. Germline CDR1 SGHRS, CDR2 YFSETQ. The chain's CDR3 is CASGSTGSTDTQYF. The CDR3 DNA follows: TGCGCCAGCGGATCGACAGGTAGTACAGATACGCAGTATTTT.

Comment on this clone: The sample contains more than one DNA sequence encoding this CDR3. The chain employs TRBV10-3 and TRBJ2-2; TRBD1 is a possible D gene (5 bases). Looked up from germline, CDR1 is ENHRY and CDR2 is SYGVKD. Trimming stripped 2 bases from V and 0 bases from J, with 7 bases between. This CDR3 is 15 amino acids long. As DNA, the CDR3 is TGTGCCATCAGTGAGAGGGGAACGAACACCGGGGAGCTGTTTTTT. It yields the protein CAISERGTNTGELFF.

The chain couples TRBV7-2 to TRBJ1-6, with 7 bases fitting TRBD1. After removal of 6 bases from V and 5 bases from J, the junction contained 10 bases not matched to a gene. This CDR3 contains 16 residues. Germline V lookup: CDR1 SGHTA, CDR2 FQGNSA. CDR3 protein: CASSSGGTANNSPLHF. The CDR3 bases are TGTGCCAGCAGTTCCGGTGGGACAGCTAATAATTCACCCCTCCACTTT.

The rearrangement links TRBV7-2 to TRBJ2-7; 8 nucleotides line up with TRBD2. The CDR3 length is 14 residues. Germline CDR1 and CDR2: SGHTA and FQGNSA. J gave up 2 bases and V 6 bases, and 6 bases lay outside the gene matches. The CDR3 is CASSFGGLAYEQYF. The CDR3 DNA follows: TGTGCCAGCAGTTTCGGGGGACTAGCCTACGAGCAGTACTTC.

On this clone itself: Other DNA variants within this sample encode the same CDR3. V usage is TRBV7-9 and J usage is TRBJ1-1, with D possibly TRBD1 on 6 matching bases. Trimming removed 3 bases at V and 1 base at J, with 6 bases between. This CDR3 spans 13 amino acids. The germline V gene encodes CDR1 SEHNR and CDR2 FQNEAQ (reference sequence). The CDR3 region is CASSLTGNTEAFF. Written as DNA, the CDR3 is TGTGCCAGCAGCTTGACAGGGAACACTGAAGCTTTCTTT.

This rearrangement joins TRBV5-4 to TRBJ2-3; possibly TRBD2 for D (5 bases). This CDR3 is 13 amino acids long. Trimming left V 9 bases short and J 2 bases short, with 13 bases between. Germline V gives CDR1 SGHNT, CDR2 YYREEE (reference sequence). The CDR3 DNA is TGTGCCATCTCCAGCGGTACCACAGATACGCAGTATTTT. This sequence encodes CAISSGTTDTQYF.

The CDR3, as DNA: TGTGCCAGCAGTTTAGCCCGAGGACCAGGCAGTCATCAGCCCCAGCATTTT. It specifies CASSLARGPGSHQPQHF. The genes are TRBV27 and TRBJ1-5; D unclear. Germline V gene lookup returns CDR1 MNHEY and CDR2 SMNVEV (reference sequence). The CDR3 has 17 amino acids. The V end was cut by 2 bases, the J end by 5 bases, with 19 bases between.

J is TRBJ2-2 and V is TRBV4-1; D might be TRBD1 (5 bases). The V and J ends lost 4 bases and 1 base respectively, with 13 bases between them. Germline assignment: CDR1 MGHRA and CDR2 YSYEKL. The CDR3 runs 16 residues. CDR3 sequence reads: CASSRLPTGNTGELFF. The CDR3 nucleotides are TGCGCCAGCAGCCGTCTACCCACAGGGAACACCGGGGAGCTGTTTTTT.

The chain recombines TRBV19 with TRBJ2-3; TRBD2 is a possible D gene (5 bases). The CDR3 totals 14 residues. Germline V gene sequence: CDR1 LNHDA, CDR2 SQIVND (reference sequence). The V and J ends lost 6 bases and 2 bases respectively, with 12 bases between them. The CDR3 DNA reads TGTGCCAGTAGGACCGGACTGTACACAGATACGCAGTATTTT. This gives the protein CASRTGLYTDTQYF.

The J gene is TRBJ1-4, the V gene TRBV5-1; D is unresolved. Trimming pared 1 base from V and 2 bases from J, leaving 12 bases between. This CDR3 spans 16 amino acids. Germline V gene lookup returns CDR1 SGHRS and CDR2 YFSETQ. CDR3 loop: CASSLRGMATNEKLFF. The CDR3 coding sequence is TGCGCCAGCAGCTTGAGAGGGATGGCTACTAATGAAAAACTGTTTTTT.

The chain employs TRBV6-5 and TRBJ2-1; D may match TRBD1 or TRBD2 (5 bases each). V was clipped by 6 bases and J by 9 bases, with 18 bases between them. Germline assignment: CDR1 MNHEY and CDR2 SVGAGI. The CDR3 length is 14 residues. The DNA of the CDR3 is TGTGCCAGCAGCCCTTCGTTCAGGGACGGTGAGCAGTTCTTC. It codes for CASSPSFRDGEQFF.

The genes are TRBV6-1 and TRBJ2-7, with 10 bases matching TRBD1. The CDR3 has 13 residues. The junction had 6 bases not matched to a gene; V was cut back by 6 bases and J by 7 bases. Germline CDR1 and CDR2: MNHNS and SASEGT. The CDR3 spells CASSQRTGGEQYF. CDR3 DNA: TGTGCCAGCAGCCAGCGGACAGGGGGAGAGCAGTACTTC.

V usage is TRBV10-1 and J usage is TRBJ1-1; D unclear. The CDR3 spans 13 residues. V was pared by 7 bases and J by 0 bases, with 9 bases between. Germline CDR1 and CDR2: WNHNN and SYGVQD (reference sequence). CDR3 nucleotides: TGCGCCAGCAATCCCGATTTGAACACTGAAGCTTTCTTT. Amino acids: CASNPDLNTEAFF.

V usage is TRBV28 and J usage is TRBJ1-2; D gene unclear. Germline-derived CDR1 and CDR2 are MDHEN and SYDVKM. The CDR3 is 13 amino acids. The germline V and J ends were trimmed by 2 bases and 0 bases, with 4 bases remaining between them. CDR3 coding DNA: TGTGCCAGCAGTTTAATCCCTAACTATGGCTACACCTTC. Translation: CASSLIPNYGYTF.

This chain links TRBV5-1 with TRBJ2-2; D is unclear. The CDR3 has 14 amino acids. Per germline, CDR1 SGHRS and CDR2 YFSETQ. V lost 1 base to trimming and J lost 5 bases, with 9 bases between them. The chain's CDR3 is CASSLSPGTGELFF. The CDR3, as DNA: TGCGCCAGCAGCTTGTCCCCTGGAACCGGGGAGCTGTTTTTT.

J is TRBJ2-5 and V is TRBV6-6; D remains ambiguous. Germline values: CDR1 MNHNY, CDR2 SVGAGI (reference sequence). The CDR3 contains 14 residues. Trimming took off 6 bases at V and 4 bases at J, with 15 bases between the two ends. For the CDR3, the DNA is TGTGCCAGCAGGGGGATATCCGAAATAGAGACCCAGTACTTC. Translation: CASRGISEIETQYF.

V gene TRBV11-2 combines with J gene TRBJ1-5; D remains ambiguous. This CDR3 is built from 15 residues. The germline V gene encodes CDR1 SGHAT and CDR2 FQNNGV. V was shortened by 2 bases and J by 0 bases, with 8 bases between the two germline ends. The CDR3 nucleotides read TGTGCCAGCAGCTTAAACGGATATAGCAATCAGCCCCAGCATTTT. This codes for CASSLNGYSNQPQHF.

This clone is medium-sized. V gene TRBV2 combines with J gene TRBJ1-6, with TRBD1 matching 10 bases. With 7 bases clipped from V and 9 bases from J, the junction kept 6 bases outside the gene matches. The length of the CDR3 is 14 residues. Germline assignment: CDR1 SNHLY and CDR2 FYNNEI. The CDR3 DNA sequence: TGTGCCAGCACTACGACAGGGGGCACTTCACCCCTCCACTTT. Its translation is CASTTTGGTSPLHF.

This chain joins TRBV5-4 and TRBJ2-7; 7 positions match TRBD1. CDR1 and CDR2 from the germline V gene are SGHNT and YYREEE (reference sequence). The trim removed 0 bases at V and 1 base at J, leaving 4 bases unmatched. CDR3 length: 15 amino acids. The CDR3 DNA reads TGTGCCAGCAGCTTGGGACAGGGCTATTCCTACGAGCAGTACTTC. It encodes CASSLGQGYSYEQYF.

The V call is TRBV5-1, the J call TRBJ2-3; 7 bases align to TRBD2. Germline V gene sequence: CDR1 SGHRS, CDR2 YFSETQ. The CDR3 has 17 amino acids. After removal of 5 bases from V and 3 bases from J, the junction contained 15 bases not matched to a gene. CDR3: CASRPTPGGGLTDTQYF. In nucleotides, the CDR3 is TGCGCCAGCAGACCTACCCCGGGCGGGGGTTTAACAGATACGCAGTATTTT. Variable domain in full (rest from reference TRBV5-1 and TRBJ2-3): KAGVTQTPRYLIKTRGQQVTLSCSPISGHRSVSWYQQTPGQGLQFLFEYFSETQRNKGNFPGRFSGRQFSNSRSEMNVSTLELGDSALYLCASRPTPGGGLTDTQYFGPGTRLTVL.

This chain joins TRBV5-1 and TRBJ1-6, with 8 bases lining up with TRBD1. CDR3 length equals 19 residues. The germline V gene has CDR1 SGHRS and CDR2 YFSETQ. V dropped 1 base and J dropped 0; count of bases not matched to a gene: 9. The CDR3 DNA reads TGCGCCAGCAGCTTGTGGGGGACAGGTGCGAGCTCCTATAATTCACCCCTCCACTTT. Translated: CASSLWGTGASSYNSPLHF.

In nucleotides, the CDR3 is TGTGCCAGCTCAGGGGCCCAGTACTTC. It is translated as CASSGAQYF. The rearrangement links TRBV18 to TRBJ2-5; no clear D gene. This CDR3 is 9 amino acids long. Germline CDR1 reads KGHSH; CDR2 reads LQKENI. The V end lost 5 bases, the J end lost 9 bases, and 4 bases lay between the germline ends.

This chain connects TRBV6-5 to TRBJ2-6; D unresolved. This CDR3 has 15 residues. The germline V gene has CDR1 MNHEY and CDR2 SVGAGI. V shed 5 bases and J shed 4 bases, with 12 bases lying between them. CDR3 bases: TGTGCCAGCAGTCCTCCGGCGGCCGGGGCCAACGTCCTGACTTTC. It codes for CASSPPAAGANVLTF.

The chain recombines TRBV28 with TRBJ1-2, with D hard to call. The CDR3 spans 12 residues. The V gene lost 6 bases and the J gene lost 10 bases, with 15 bases spanning the gap. Germline V CDR1 and CDR2: MDHEN, SYDVKM. CDR3 sequence reads: CASRSTAGVYTF. Written as DNA, the CDR3 is TGTGCCAGCAGATCAACCGCCGGGGTCTACACCTTC.

This rearrangement joins TRBV27 to TRBJ1-2; D possibly corresponds to TRBD1 (5 bases). The CDR3 consists of 14 residues. With 2 bases removed from V and 3 bases from J, the gap between germline ends came to 10 bases. The V gene's germline CDR1 is MNHEY and CDR2 SMNVEV (reference sequence). The CDR3 DNA sequence: TGTGCCAGCAGTTTAGATAGACAGTACTATGGCTACACCTTC. This sequence encodes CASSLDRQYYGYTF.

V usage is TRBV28 and J usage is TRBJ1-4; D is ambiguous. Trimming removed 2 bases from V and 2 bases from J, with 3 bases in between. Germline assignment: CDR1 MDHEN and CDR2 SYDVKM. The CDR3 runs 13 residues. Here the CDR3 reads CASSLGTNEKLFF. CDR3 nucleotides: TGTGCCAGCAGTTTAGGGACTAATGAAAAACTGTTTTTT. The full variable domain, in which reference TRBV28 and TRBJ1-4 provide the parts outside the CDR3, is DVKVTQSSRYLVKRTGEKVFLECVQDMDHENMFWYRQDPGLGLRLIYFSYDVKMKEKGDIPEGYSVSREKKERFSLILESASTNQTSMYLCASSLGTNEKLFFGSGTQLSVL.

In DNA form, the CDR3 reads TGTGCCAGCAGCTTACTGCCCCAAGAGACCCAGTACTTC. Protein: CASSLLPQETQYF. The rearrangement links TRBV7-3 to TRBJ2-5; D is uncertain. V lost 2 bases to trimming and J lost 1 base, with 5 bases between them. The CDR3 totals 13 residues. From germline, CDR1 is SGHTA and CDR2 FQGTGA.